A selection of T cell receptor beta chains follows, all from one sample in a study of cytomegalovirus exposure and HLA in healthy donors. Generated by immunoSEQ multiplex PCR, the TCRdb table keeps only in-frame clones and is missing some. The sample holds some 170,000 clones, around nine tenths seen once. The sequenced sample consisted of PBMCs. Source of these receptors: a woman in her 30s in good health and CMV-seronegative. Each CDR3 is given with its conserved first and last residue. The D gene is left open where the match is weak. Where a row states a size, it is once, few, many or the class of an expanded clone; other rows omit it.

V gene	J gene	D gene	clone size	CDR3 protein	CDR3 DNA
TRBV6-6	TRBJ2-7	TRBD1	-	CASSYSGQGITYEQYF	TGTGCCAGCAGTTACTCCGGACAGGGAATCACCTACGAGCAGTACTTC
TRBV2	TRBJ2-3	TRBD2	-	CASYTSGGVDTQYF	TGTGCCAGCTATACCAGCGGGGGGGTAGATACGCAGTATTTT
TRBV7-2	TRBJ1-5	-	-	CASSPDTNQPQHF	TGTGCCAGCAGCCCGGACACTAATCAGCCCCAGCATTTT
TRBV9	TRBJ2-2	-	-	CASSVRDYTGELFF	TGTGCCAGCAGCGTTAGGGACTACACCGGGGAGCTGTTTTTT
TRBV5-1	TRBJ2-1	TRBD1	-	CASSSNTGAYNEQFF	TGCGCCAGCAGCTCCAATACAGGGGCATACAATGAGCAGTTCTTC
TRBV19	TRBJ1-5	-	few	CASKSSHQPQHF	TGTGCCAGTAAGAGTAGCCATCAGCCCCAGCATTTT
TRBV7-9	TRBJ1-1	-	-	CASSLTPPGLTNTEAFF	TGTGCCAGCAGCTTGACACCACCGGGACTGACGAACACTGAAGCTTTCTTT
TRBV11-2	TRBJ2-3	-	-	CASSLEVGRGRLDTQYF	TGTGCCAGCAGCTTAGAGGTCGGGCGGGGACGCTTGGATACGCAGTATTTT
TRBV10-2	TRBJ1-1	-	-	CASSEAGQLTEAFF	TGCGCCAGCAGCGAAGCAGGACAGCTCACTGAAGCTTTCTTT
TRBV19	TRBJ2-3	-	-	CASSIGEGGSDTQYF	TGTGCCAGTAGTATAGGGGAGGGGGGCTCAGATACGCAGTATTTT
TRBV5-6	TRBJ2-7	-	few	CASSFLSSEQYF	TGTGCCAGCAGCTTCTTGAGCTCCGAGCAGTACTTC
TRBV19	TRBJ1-1	TRBD1	-	CASFRGESNTEAFF	TGTGCCAGTTTCAGGGGGGAGTCGAACACTGAAGCTTTCTTT
TRBV6-6	TRBJ2-5	-	-	CASQLGALQETQYF	TGTGCCAGCCAGTTGGGGGCCTTACAAGAGACCCAGTACTTC
TRBV6-5	TRBJ1-3	TRBD1	-	CASSRGDGNTIYF	TGTGCCAGCTCCAGGGGGGATGGAAACACCATATATTTT
TRBV5-8	TRBJ2-5	-	-	CASSLEETQYF	TGTGCCAGCAGTTTAGAAGAGACCCAGTACTTC
TRBV5-1	TRBJ1-2	-	once	CASSPETGSSAGYTF	TGCGCCAGCAGCCCAGAGACAGGTTCGTCGGCTGGCTACACCTTC
TRBV7-6	TRBJ2-5	-	-	CASSLRFPQGRGETQYF	TGTGCCAGCAGCCTACGCTTCCCCCAGGGAAGGGGAGAGACCCAGTACTTC
TRBV27	TRBJ1-2	TRBD1	-	CASRTGTGVNRGYTF	TGTGCCAGCAGGACGGGGACAGGGGTTAACCGTGGCTACACCTTC
TRBV6-8	TRBJ2-2	TRBD1	-	CASSPTGAGGELFF	TGTGCCAGCAGCCCGACAGGGGCCGGCGGGGAGCTGTTTTTT
TRBV14	TRBJ2-7	-	once	CASSQVRLDSTEQYF	TGTGCCAGCAGCCAAGTCCGACTAGATTCGACCGAGCAGTACTTC
TRBV5-4	TRBJ1-2	TRBD1	-	CASSLPGTGNYGYTF	TGTGCCAGCAGCCTACCCGGGACAGGGAACTATGGCTACACCTTC
TRBV5-4	TRBJ2-2	-	-	CASSSRLATGELFF	TGTGCCAGCAGTTCCCGTTTGGCCACCGGGGAGCTGTTTTTT
TRBV6-5	TRBJ2-7	-	-	CASSYRDSPYEQYF	TGTGCCAGCAGTTACCGGGACTCGCCCTACGAGCAGTACTTC
TRBV6-6	TRBJ2-3	TRBD1	-	CASRMTGVPDTQYF	TGTGCCAGCAGGATGACAGGGGTCCCAGATACGCAGTATTTT
TRBV11-2	TRBJ2-3	TRBD2	-	CASSTGGALIDTQYF	TGTGCCAGCAGCACCGGGGGGGCCTTGATAGATACGCAGTATTTT
TRBV9	TRBJ2-7	TRBD1	once	CASSVTGERASEQYF	TGTGCCAGCAGCGTAACAGGGGAAAGGGCCTCCGAGCAGTACTTC
TRBV2	TRBJ2-1	TRBD1	-	CASSEALKGQGSYNEQFF	TGTGCCAGCAGTGAAGCGCTTAAGGGACAGGGATCCTACAATGAGCAGTTCTTC
TRBV27	TRBJ2-1	TRBD2	-	CASSLFPGLAGSGEQFF	TGTGCCAGCAGTTTATTTCCCGGACTAGCGGGGTCGGGGGAGCAGTTCTTC
TRBV5-7	TRBJ2-3	-	-	CASSLKRQSTDTQYF	TGTGCCAGCAGCTTGAAACGACAGAGCACAGATACGCAGTATTTT
TRBV4-1	TRBJ2-6	TRBD1	-	CASSQTGWAGANVLTF	TGCGCCAGCAGCCAGACAGGGTGGGCTGGGGCCAACGTCCTGACTTTC
TRBV6-1	TRBJ1-6	-	-	CASRPDSSYNSPLHF	TGTGCCAGCAGGCCTGATAGCTCCTATAATTCACCCCTCCACTTT
TRBV10-3	TRBJ1-6	TRBD1	-	CAISERTGANNSPLHF	TGTGCCATCAGTGAGCGGACAGGGGCGAATAATTCACCCCTCCACTTT
TRBV7-9	TRBJ1-3	-	-	CASSPGVSGNTIYF	TGTGCCAGCAGCCCAGGGGTGTCTGGAAACACCATATATTTT
TRBV5-4	TRBJ1-1	-	-	CASSLVHTDTEAFF	TGTGCCAGCAGCTTGGTCCATACTGACACTGAAGCTTTCTTT
TRBV5-6	TRBJ1-1	-	-	CASSLGGHQNTEAFF	TGTGCCAGCAGCCTGGGGGGACACCAGAACACTGAAGCTTTCTTT
TRBV7-8	TRBJ2-3	-	-	CASSPSVVSDTQYF	TGTGCCAGCAGCCCGAGCGTGGTTTCAGATACGCAGTATTTT
TRBV25-1	TRBJ2-2	TRBD2	once	CASSEYERSGAGELFF	TGTGCCAGCAGTGAATACGAGAGGAGCGGGGCCGGGGAGCTGTTTTTT
TRBV7-8	TRBJ2-2	-	-	CASTLGGELFF	TGTGCCAGCACCCTAGGCGGGGAGCTGTTTTTT
TRBV5-1	TRBJ2-1	TRBD2	-	CASSWGGEQFF	TGCGCCAGCAGCTGGGGGGGTGAGCAGTTCTTC
TRBV6-6	TRBJ1-1	TRBD1	once	CASRPPGQGRPEAFF	TGTGCCAGCAGGCCCCCGGGACAGGGCAGGCCTGAAGCTTTCTTT
TRBV5-6	TRBJ2-3	TRBD2	-	CASSSGTSRTDTQYF	TGTGCCAGCAGCTCCGGGACTAGTAGAACAGATACGCAGTATTTT
TRBV5-4	TRBJ2-7	TRBD2	-	CASSSNGGAYEQYF	TGTGCCAGCAGCTCGAACGGGGGGGCCTACGAGCAGTACTTC
TRBV6-5	TRBJ2-2	-	-	CASTSRPLNTGELFF	TGTGCCAGCACCTCGCGTCCCTTAAACACCGGGGAGCTGTTTTTT
TRBV4-1	TRBJ2-7	TRBD2	-	CASSQGAGTSGGLHEQYF	TGCGCCAGCAGCCAAGGCGCCGGGACTAGCGGGGGGCTGCACGAGCAGTACTTC
TRBV7-9	TRBJ1-2	TRBD1	-	CASSLQGTYGYTF	TGTGCCAGCAGCCTACAGGGGACCTATGGCTACACCTTC
TRBV19	TRBJ1-2	TRBD1	-	CASSIASRGLGYGYTF	TGTGCCAGTAGTATAGCATCCAGGGGGCTCGGCTATGGCTACACCTTC
TRBV5-6	TRBJ1-2	-	-	CASSLEQGSNGYTF	TGTGCCAGCAGCTTGGAGCAGGGCTCCAATGGCTACACCTTC
TRBV6-5	TRBJ2-7	-	-	CASSWGRAAYEQYF	TGTGCCAGCTCATGGGGCAGAGCAGCCTACGAGCAGTACTTC
TRBV2	TRBJ1-1	TRBD1	once	CASSTGGTAEAFF	TGTGCCAGCAGTACAGGGGGGACAGCTGAAGCTTTCTTT
TRBV18	TRBJ1-2	-	-	CASSPVRGSDGYTF	TGTGCCAGCTCACCAGTACGGGGAAGTGATGGCTACACCTTC
TRBV6-1	TRBJ2-1	-	-	CASSDGSGLIFDEQFF	TGTGCCAGCAGTGATGGCAGCGGCCTGATTTTTGATGAGCAGTTCTTC